This T cell receptor beta chain was profiled in a study of persistence of HIV-infected CD4 T cells. General study results and limits: TCRbeta richness was lower in CMV- and Gag-responding cells than in anti-CD3/anti-CD28-responding cells.

Sequencing used immunoSEQ version 4 in survey mode. Libraries were prepared by immunoSEQ multiplex PCR; TCRdb keeps only in-frame clonotypes and omits some of them. This table has approximately 45,000 clones, more than 80% appearing once. Germline assignment: CDR1 SNHLY and CDR2 FYNNEI. With V trimmed by 9 bases and J by 7 bases, 12 bases remained unmatched. The CDR3 has 14 residues. This nonspecific control used anti-CD3/anti-CD28 bead stimulation of CD4+ T cells. Sorting selected CD4+ T cells upregulating both CD40 ligand and CD69. For around 18 hours, CD8-depleted PBMCs received anti-CD28/CD49d costimulation, a CD40-blocking antibody and enfuvirtide. A note on this clone: Its antigen is unidentified.

The clonotype was recovered from an adult woman with HIV who was CMV-seropositive. The chain is built from TRBV2 and TRBJ2-1; 7 bases are a match to TRBD2. The sample was CD4+ T cells sorted from PBMCs after 18-hour stimulation, taken from a patient who received antiretroviral therapy. CDR3 in amino acids: CARGAAGAGNEQFF. The CDR3 nucleotides are TGTGCCAGGGGAGCGGCGGGAGCGGGGAATGAGCAGTTCTTC.